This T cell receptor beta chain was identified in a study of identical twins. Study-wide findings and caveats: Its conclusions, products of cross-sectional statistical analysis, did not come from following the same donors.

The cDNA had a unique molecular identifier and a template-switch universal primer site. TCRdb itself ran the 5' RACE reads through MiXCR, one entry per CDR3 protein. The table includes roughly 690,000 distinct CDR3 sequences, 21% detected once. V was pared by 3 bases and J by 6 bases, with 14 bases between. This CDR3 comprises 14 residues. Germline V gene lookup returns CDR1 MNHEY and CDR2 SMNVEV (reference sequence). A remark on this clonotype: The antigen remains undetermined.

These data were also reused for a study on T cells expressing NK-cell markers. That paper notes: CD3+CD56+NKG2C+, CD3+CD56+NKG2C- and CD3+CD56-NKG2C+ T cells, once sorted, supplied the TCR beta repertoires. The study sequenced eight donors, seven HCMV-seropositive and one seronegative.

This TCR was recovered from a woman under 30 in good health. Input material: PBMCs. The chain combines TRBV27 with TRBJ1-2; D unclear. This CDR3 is CASSFGWERDGYTF. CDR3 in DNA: TGTGCCAGCAGTTTCGGTTGGGAACGGGATGGCTACACCTTC.